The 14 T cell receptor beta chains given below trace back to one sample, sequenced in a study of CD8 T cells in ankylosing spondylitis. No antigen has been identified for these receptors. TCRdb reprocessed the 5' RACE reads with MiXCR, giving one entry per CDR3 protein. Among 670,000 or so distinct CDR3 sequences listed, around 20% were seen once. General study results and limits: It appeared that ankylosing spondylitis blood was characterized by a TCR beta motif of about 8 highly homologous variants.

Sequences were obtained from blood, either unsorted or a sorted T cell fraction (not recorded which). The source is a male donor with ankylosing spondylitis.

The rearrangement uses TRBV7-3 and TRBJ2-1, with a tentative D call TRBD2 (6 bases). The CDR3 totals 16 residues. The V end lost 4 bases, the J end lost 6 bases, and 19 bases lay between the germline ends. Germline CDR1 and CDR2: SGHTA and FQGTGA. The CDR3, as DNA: TGTGCCAGCAGCTCCCACGCCGGGAGAACAGTCAATGAGCAGTTCTTC. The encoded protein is CASSSHAGRTVNEQFF.

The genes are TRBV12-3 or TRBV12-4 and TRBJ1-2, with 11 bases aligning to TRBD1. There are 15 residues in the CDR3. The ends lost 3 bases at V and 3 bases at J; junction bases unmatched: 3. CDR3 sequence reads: CASSFGTGGHYGYTF. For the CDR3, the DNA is TGTGCCAGCAGTTTCGGGACAGGGGGACACTATGGCTACACCTTC.

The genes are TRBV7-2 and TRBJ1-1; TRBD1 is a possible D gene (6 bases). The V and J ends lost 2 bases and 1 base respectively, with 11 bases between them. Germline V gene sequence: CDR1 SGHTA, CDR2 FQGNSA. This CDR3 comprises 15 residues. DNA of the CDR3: TGTGCCAGCAGCTTAACCGGGACACCGAACACTGAAGCTTTCTTT. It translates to CASSLTGTPNTEAFF.

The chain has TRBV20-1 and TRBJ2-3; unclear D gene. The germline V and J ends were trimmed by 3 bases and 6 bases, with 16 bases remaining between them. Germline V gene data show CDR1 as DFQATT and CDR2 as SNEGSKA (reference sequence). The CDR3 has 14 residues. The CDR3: CSASSGGVRDTQYF. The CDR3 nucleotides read TGCAGTGCTAGTAGTGGTGGGGTACGGGATACGCAGTATTTT.

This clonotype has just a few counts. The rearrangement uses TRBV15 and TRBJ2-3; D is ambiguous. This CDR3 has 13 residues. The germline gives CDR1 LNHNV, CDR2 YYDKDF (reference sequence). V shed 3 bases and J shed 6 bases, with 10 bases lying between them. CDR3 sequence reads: CATSRAGWDTQYF. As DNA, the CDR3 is TGTGCCACCAGCAGGGCCGGGTGGGATACGCAGTATTTT. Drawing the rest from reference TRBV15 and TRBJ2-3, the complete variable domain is DAMVIQNPRYQVTQFGKPVTLSCSQTLNHNVMYWYQQKSSQAPKLLFHYYDKDFNNEADTPDNFQSRRPNTSFCFLDIRSPGLGDTAMYLCATSRAGWDTQYFGPGTRLTVL.

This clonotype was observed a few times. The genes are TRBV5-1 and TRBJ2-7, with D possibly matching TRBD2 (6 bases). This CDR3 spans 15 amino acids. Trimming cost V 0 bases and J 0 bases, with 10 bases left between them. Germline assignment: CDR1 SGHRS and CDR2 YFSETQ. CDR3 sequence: CASSLVAEGSYEQYF. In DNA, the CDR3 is TGCGCCAGCAGCTTGGTAGCGGAGGGCTCCTACGAGCAGTACTTC.

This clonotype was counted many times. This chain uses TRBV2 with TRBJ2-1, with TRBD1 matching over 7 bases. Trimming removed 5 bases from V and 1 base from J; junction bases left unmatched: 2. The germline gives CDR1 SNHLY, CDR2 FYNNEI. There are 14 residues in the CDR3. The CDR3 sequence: CASSRQGSYNEQFF. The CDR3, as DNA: TGTGCCAGCAGTCGACAGGGATCCTACAATGAGCAGTTCTTC.

CDR3 protein: CASSLRGGRNEKLFF. DNA for the CDR3: TGTGCCAGCAGCTTAAGGGGAGGGAGAAATGAAAAACTGTTTTTT. The chain combines TRBV7-8 with TRBJ1-4, with a possible D match to TRBD1 (5 bases). The CDR3 has 15 amino acids. The germline V gene encodes CDR1 SGHVS and CDR2 FQNEAQ. Deletions cut 2 bases from V and 5 bases from J, with 12 bases between. The full variable domain, in which reference TRBV7-8 and TRBJ1-4 provide the parts outside the CDR3, is GAGVSQSPRYKVAKRGQDVALRCDPISGHVSLFWYQQALGQGPEFLTYFQNEAQLDKSGLPSDRFFAERPEGSVSTLKIQRTQQEDSAVYLCASSLRGGRNEKLFFGSGTQLSVL.

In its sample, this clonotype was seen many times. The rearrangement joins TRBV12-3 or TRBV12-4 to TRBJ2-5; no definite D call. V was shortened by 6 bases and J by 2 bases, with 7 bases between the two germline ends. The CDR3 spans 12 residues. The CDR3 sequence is CASSLYQETQYF. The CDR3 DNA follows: TGTGCCAGCAGCCTGTATCAAGAGACCCAGTACTTC.

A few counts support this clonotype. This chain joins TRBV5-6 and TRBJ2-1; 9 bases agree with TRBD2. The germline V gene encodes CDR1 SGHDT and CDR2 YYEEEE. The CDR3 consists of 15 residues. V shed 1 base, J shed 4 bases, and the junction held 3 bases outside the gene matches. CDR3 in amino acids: CASSLSSGRYNEQFF. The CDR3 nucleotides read TGTGCCAGCAGCTTGAGTAGCGGGAGATACAATGAGCAGTTCTTC.

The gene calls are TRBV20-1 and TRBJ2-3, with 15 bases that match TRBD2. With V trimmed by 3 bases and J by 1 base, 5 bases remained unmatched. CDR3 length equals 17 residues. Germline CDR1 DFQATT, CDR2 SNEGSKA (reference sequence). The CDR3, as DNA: TGCAGTGCTAGGGGACTAGCGGGGGGCCCTCGCACAGATACGCAGTATTTT. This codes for CSARGLAGGPRTDTQYF.

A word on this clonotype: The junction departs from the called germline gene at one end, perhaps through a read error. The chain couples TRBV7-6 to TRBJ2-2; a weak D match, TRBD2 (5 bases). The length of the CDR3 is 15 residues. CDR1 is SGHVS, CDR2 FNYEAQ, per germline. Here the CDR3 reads CASSSKSGNPGELFF. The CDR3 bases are TGTGCCAGCAGCTCGAAGTCGGGGAACCCCGGGGAGCTGTTTTTT.

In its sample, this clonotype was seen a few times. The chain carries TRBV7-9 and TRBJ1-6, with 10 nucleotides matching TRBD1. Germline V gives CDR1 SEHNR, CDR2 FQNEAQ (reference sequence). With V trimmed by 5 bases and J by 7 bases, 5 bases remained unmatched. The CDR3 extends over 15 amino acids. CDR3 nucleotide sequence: TGTGCCAGCAGCCGAGGGACAGGGGTCAATTCACCCCTCCACTTT. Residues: CASSRGTGVNSPLHF.

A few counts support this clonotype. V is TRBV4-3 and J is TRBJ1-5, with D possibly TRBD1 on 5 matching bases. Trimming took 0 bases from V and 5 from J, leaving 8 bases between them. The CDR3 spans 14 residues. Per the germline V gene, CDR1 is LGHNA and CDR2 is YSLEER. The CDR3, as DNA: TGCGCCAGCAGCCAAGATAGCAGGGATCAGCCCCAGCATTTT. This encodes CASSQDSRDQPQHF.